These 20 T cell receptor beta chains came from one sample sequenced in a study of post-analysis software for immune sequencing data. Study-level results: TRBV5-6, TRBV5-1 and TRBV20-1 belonged to a set of a few TRBV segments that were more frequent in patients than controls.

Unique molecular identifiers were present in the TCR beta cDNA libraries. TCRdb re-called the PCR reads through MiXCR, storing one row per CDR3 protein. The table has hundreds of thousands of distinct CDR3 sequences, 40% to 55% seen once. What these receptors recognize is not known. The specimen sequenced was blood. Source of these receptors: a girl aged 10 to 17 with multiple sclerosis.

The V and J genes are TRBV3-1 and TRBJ1-1, with a weak D call TRBD1 (6 bases). V gave up 7 bases and J gave up 2 bases, with 14 bases separating them. CDR1 LGHDT and CDR2 YNNKEL come from the germline V gene (reference sequence). The CDR3 covers 14 residues. CDR3 sequence (DNA): TGTGCCAGCACCACAGGGCCTTCAAACACTGAAGCTTTCTTT. Protein product: CASTTGPSNTEAFF.

This chain connects TRBV6-5 to TRBJ2-7, with 7 bases that match TRBD2. Germline V gives CDR1 MNHEY, CDR2 SVGAGI. The CDR3 is 15 amino acids. The V and J ends lost 4 bases and 0 bases, in that order; junction bases with no gene match: 6. The CDR3 nucleotides read TGTGCCAGCAGTTTTTCTGCGGGGGTCTCCTACGAGCAGTACTTC. Translation: CASSFSAGVSYEQYF.

This chain joins TRBV2 and TRBJ1-2, with TRBD1 matching over 7 bases. The V gene end was trimmed by 8 bases and the J gene end by 7 bases; junction bases not matched to a gene: 13. The germline V gene has CDR1 SNHLY and CDR2 FYNNEI. This CDR3 contains 14 residues. The CDR3 is CASRPDREISGYTF. Here the CDR3 DNA reads TGTGCCAGCCGTCCTGACAGGGAAATTTCTGGCTACACCTTC.

Points on this clonotype: This could be a read error, since a much larger clone is one nucleotide away. The V call is TRBV20-1, the J call TRBJ2-1; 8 nucleotides align to TRBD2. With the DNA end fitting TRBJ2-7 better, the J assignment may be wrong. The CDR3 loop spans 15 amino acids. Germline lookup yields CDR1 DFQATT and CDR2 SNEGSKA (reference sequence). The CDR3 nucleotides are TGCAGTGCTAGTGACAGGACTAGCTCCTACAATGAGCAGTACTTC. As protein: CSASDRTSSYNEQYF.

The chain links TRBV10-3 to TRBJ2-1; TRBD2 aligns across 8 bases. The J segment lost 7 bases and the V segment lost 6 bases, leaving 11 bases of the junction unmatched. The CDR3 has 15 residues. From germline, CDR1 is ENHRY and CDR2 SYGVKD. The CDR3 nucleotides read TGTGCCATCAGGGGACGAGCGGGGGCCCAAAATGAGCAGTTCTTC. The encoded protein is CAIRGRAGAQNEQFF.

The V gene is TRBV15, the J gene TRBJ2-1; weak D call: TRBD2 (6 bases). This CDR3 has 14 amino acids. From germline, CDR1 is LNHNV and CDR2 YYDKDF (reference sequence). Trimming stripped 5 bases from V and 2 bases from J, with 10 bases between. CDR3 in amino acids: CATSDRLAYNEQFF. The CDR3 DNA is TGTGCCACCAGCGATAGACTAGCCTACAATGAGCAGTTCTTC.

This clonotype was seen many times. The CDR3 DNA sequence: TGTGCCTGGAGTGGATCCAGCGGGAATGAGCAGTTCTTC. Amino acid sequence: CAWSGSSGNEQFF. The chain uses TRBV30 and TRBJ2-1, with D tentatively TRBD2 (6 bases). The germline V gene has CDR1 GTSNPN and CDR2 SVGIG (reference sequence). Trimming took 1 base from V and 7 from J, leaving 11 bases between them. This CDR3 is 13 amino acids long. The full variable domain, its missing parts supplied by reference TRBV30 and TRBJ2-1, is SQTIHQWPATLVQPVGSPLSLECTVEGTSNPNLYWYRQAAGRGLQLLFYSVGIGQISSEVPQNLSASRPQDRQFILSSKKLLLSDSGFYLCAWSGSSGNEQFFGPGTRLTVL.

This clonotype showed up just a few times. The chain combines TRBV9 with TRBJ2-1, with D unresolved. V was shortened by 3 bases and J by 2 bases, with 15 bases between the two germline ends. CDR3 length equals 16 residues. The germline V gene encodes CDR1 SGDLS and CDR2 YYNGEE. The CDR3 region has the DNA TGTGCCAGCAGCGGCCAGGACCCCGGGCCCTACAATGAGCAGTTCTTC. Protein product: CASSGQDPGPYNEQFF.

This clonotype was recorded a few times. The chain carries TRBV5-6 and TRBJ2-5; 9 nucleotides match TRBD1. Per the germline V gene, CDR1 is SGHDT and CDR2 is YYEEEE. The CDR3 extends over 15 amino acids. The trim removed 2 bases at V and 0 bases at J, leaving 2 bases unmatched. The CDR3 nucleotides are TGTGCCAGCAGCTTCGACAGGGGGAACCAAGAGACCCAGTACTTC. Translated: CASSFDRGNQETQYF.

The chain is built from TRBV3-1 and TRBJ2-7; D possibly corresponds to TRBD1 (5 bases). Germline values: CDR1 LGHDT, CDR2 YNNKEL (reference sequence). The length of the CDR3 is 16 residues. Trimming stripped 1 base from V and 0 bases from J, with 13 bases between. CDR3 coding DNA: TGTGCCAGCAGCCAAGTTAACAGGAAGAACTCCTACGAGCAGTACTTC. Its protein product is CASSQVNRKNSYEQYF.

The rearrangement joins TRBV24-1 to TRBJ2-2; D might be TRBD1 (6 bases). Trimming pared 8 bases from V and 5 bases from J, leaving 17 bases between. This CDR3 has 15 amino acids. CDR1 is KGHDR, CDR2 SFDVKD, per germline. CDR3 DNA sequence: TGTGCCACCACCGATGACAGGTCCTTTACCGGGGAGCTGTTTTTT. Protein sequence: CATTDDRSFTGELFF.

There are a few counts of this clonotype. This chain uses TRBV6-2 or TRBV6-3 with TRBJ2-7; D is undetermined. Germline CDR1 is MNHEY and CDR2 is SVGEGT. This CDR3 is 15 amino acids long. V was pared by 0 bases and J by 0 bases, with 9 bases between. In DNA, the CDR3 is TGTGCCAGCAGTTACTCTGGACGCCGCTCCTACGAGCAGTACTTC. Translating it yields CASSYSGRRSYEQYF.

This clonotype was seen a handful of times. The V call is TRBV25-1, the J call TRBJ2-3, with 10 bases matching TRBD1. The germline V gene has CDR1 MGHDK and CDR2 SYGVNS. V lost 7 bases and J lost 4; bases outside the gene matches: 5. CDR3 length: 14 residues. CDR3 protein: CASTGTGVSDTQYF. The CDR3 DNA follows: TGTGCCAGCACCGGGACAGGGGTCTCAGATACGCAGTATTTT.

The chain uses TRBV10-3 and TRBJ1-1; D uncertain. V shed 4 bases and J shed 3 bases, with 12 bases lying between them. The CDR3 is 14 amino acids. CDR1 and CDR2 (germline): ENHRY, SYGVKD. CDR3 sequence reads: CAISVDERDTEAFF. CDR3 coding DNA: TGTGCCATCAGTGTGGACGAAAGGGACACTGAAGCTTTCTTT.

This clonotype was found many times. The chain employs TRBV29-1 and TRBJ2-1; D is tentatively TRBD1 or TRBD2 (5 bases each). V was clipped by 8 bases and J by 6 bases, with 20 bases between them. The CDR3 is 14 amino acids. Germline CDR1 SQVTM, CDR2 ANQGSEA. The CDR3 DNA reads as TGCAGCTGTTGCTTGAGGAAGAGGGGCAATGAGCAGTTCTTC. Translation: CSCCLRKRGNEQFF.

The V gene is TRBV29-1, the J gene TRBJ2-1, with D unclear. The germline gives CDR1 SQVTM, CDR2 ANQGSEA. The CDR3 contains 11 residues. V was pared by 4 bases and J by 6 bases, with 7 bases between. In nucleotides, the CDR3 is TGCAGCGTTGTAGTCTCCAATGAGCAGTTCTTC. Translating gives CSVVVSNEQFF.

The rearrangement links TRBV20-1 to TRBJ2-5; unclear D gene. V gave up 3 bases and J gave up 0 bases, with 11 bases separating them. Germline CDR1 DFQATT, CDR2 SNEGSKA (reference sequence). The CDR3 spans 14 residues. This CDR3 reads CSARPLGYQETQYF. CDR3 sequence (DNA): TGCAGTGCTAGGCCCTTAGGGTACCAAGAGACCCAGTACTTC.

J is TRBJ2-7 and V is TRBV5-1; perhaps TRBD1 as D (5 bases). CDR1 and CDR2 (germline): SGHRS, YFSETQ. This CDR3 has 13 amino acids. V was clipped by 2 bases and J by 2 bases, with 8 bases between them. In nucleotides, the CDR3 is TGCGCCAGCAGCTTCGACAGACCCTACGAGCAGTACTTC. Translation: CASSFDRPYEQYF.

This clonotype came up a few times. The chain combines TRBV20-1 with TRBJ1-2, with D unclear. Germline CDR1 DFQATT, CDR2 SNEGSKA (reference sequence). Trimming cost V 1 base and J 4 bases, with 16 bases left between them. The CDR3 totals 15 residues. The CDR3 loop reads CSARVPIGVSYGYTF. The DNA for the CDR3 is TGCAGTGCTAGAGTTCCAATTGGGGTGAGCTATGGCTACACCTTC.

The chain employs TRBV9 and TRBJ2-7; TRBD1 aligns across 9 bases. Losses at the gene ends were 0 bases for V and 7 bases for J; bases not matched to a gene: 14. The CDR3 is made up of 17 amino acids. Germline CDR1 and CDR2: SGDLS and YYNGEE. The CDR3 loop reads CASSVARGSDRGYEQYF. CDR3 in DNA: TGTGCCAGCAGCGTAGCACGGGGGTCGGACAGGGGATATGAGCAGTACTTC.